The text below deals with one TCR beta chain. Antigen unknown. Germline CDR1 and CDR2: MNHEY and SMNVEV (reference sequence). V lost 6 bases, J lost 1 base, and 18 bases lay in between. The CDR3 sequence is 16 residues long. The entry originates in a study of T-cell memory formation after mild COVID-19. General study findings and limits: Still unconfirmed is whether the second-wave clones peaking on day 37 recognized SARS-CoV-2. Mainly CM and EM harbored the contracting CD4+ clones; mainly EMRA harbored the CD8+ ones.

One entry per CDR3 protein, called by TCRdb with MiXCR from the 5' RACE reads. The sample lists around 300,000 distinct CDR3 sequences, roughly 15% occurring once. The chain has TRBV27 and TRBJ1-1; TRBD1 might be the D (5 bases). The receptor was isolated from a man in his late teens or twenties who had mild COVID-19 (a few samples of this study predate the infection). Cell type and time point are not known. Sequencing input: PBMCs or a T cell subset sorted from them (not recorded which). The CDR3 region has the DNA TGTGCCAGCAGCTTTTATGGTCAGGGATCGAACACTGAAGCTTTCTTT. Amino acids: CASSFYGQGSNTEAFF.